A selection of T cell receptor beta chains follows, all from one sample in a study of vaccination and CD4 T cells after COVID-19. TCRdb itself ran the PCR reads through MiXCR, one entry per CDR3 protein. Found here are around 21,000 distinct CDR3 sequences, 50% to 70% of them singletons; the top ten hold 8% to 9%. These receptors' antigens are unknown. Sample: CD4+ T cells from blood, cultured in vitro, taken after SARS-CoV-2 vaccination. All receptors come from a human donor who had recovered from COVID-19. Both conserved end residues are part of each CDR3. D genes are given only for firm matches. Size is stated for part of the rows, as once, few or many counts, or as a class when the clone is expanded.

TRBJ1-5 . TRBV27 few TGTGCCAGCAGGCCAACAGGGATCAATCAGCCCCAGCATTTT CASRPTGINQPQHF
TRBJ1-1 . TRBV6-2/TRBV6-3 . TGTGCCAGCAGTTACGCTGGCAGCGTAAACACTGAAGCTTTCTTT CASSYAGSVNTEAFF
TRBJ1-2 . TRBV7-8 . TGTGCCAGCAGCGGAGGGACGGAGAGAGAATATGGCTACACCTTC CASSGGTEREYGYTF
TRBJ1-6 . TRBV20-1 . TGCAGTGCTAGAGTAAAGCCGGAACTATATAATTCACCCCTCCACTTT CSARVKPELYNSPLHF
TRBJ1-2 TRBD1 TRBV20-1 few TGCAGTGCTAGTATAGGACAGGCAAATGGCTACACCTTC CSASIGQANGYTF
TRBJ1-4 . TRBV20-1 . TGCAGTGCTAGACAGCCGTCTTCCGAAAAACTGTTTTTT CSARQPSSEKLFF
TRBJ2-7 TRBD1 TRBV6-2/TRBV6-3 . TGTGCCAGCTGTGACAGGGGGACAGGGGTTCCCGAGCAGTACTTC CASCDRGTGVPEQYF
TRBJ2-5 . TRBV2 few TGTGCCAGCATGGAGCACCGGGACAAGCAAGAGACCCAGTACTTC CASMEHRDKQETQYF
TRBJ2-7 TRBD2 TRBV11-2 . TGTGCCAGCAGCTTAGCACCGGGGGGGAGCGAGCAGTACTTC CASSLAPGGSEQYF
TRBJ2-3 TRBD2 TRBV20-1 . TGCAGTGCTAGAGATTCTAGGTCAGGACTAGGGACGCAGTATTTT CSARDSRSGLGTQYF
TRBJ1-4 TRBD1 TRBV7-6 . TGTGCCAGCAGCTTAGACCCCCAGGGGGGAAAACTGTTTTTT CASSLDPQGGKLFF
TRBJ1-1 . TRBV28 . TGTGCCAGCAACCCCCCGGGACTGCTGAGCGAAGCTTTCTTT CASNPPGLLSEAFF
TRBJ2-1 . TRBV24-1 . TGTGCCACCAGTGATACAATTCGAAATGAGCAGTTCTTC CATSDTIRNEQFF
TRBJ2-4 TRBD2 TRBV15 . TGTGCCACCAGCAGTACCGGGACTAGCGGGGTTAGGGGGGCCAAAAACATTCAGTACTTC CATSSTGTSGVRGAKNIQYF
TRBJ2-5 . TRBV20-1 . TGCAGTGCCTCTAAGGGAGGAGAGACCCAGTACTTC CSASKGGETQYF
TRBJ1-2 . TRBV7-2 . TGTGCCAGCAGCTTAGTCGGTGCTGGCTATGGCTACACCTTC CASSLVGAGYGYTF
TRBJ1-1 . TRBV6-1 few TGTGCCATCAGTGAGTCTGCTGGTCAGGGATCGGGGAACACTGAAGCTTTCTTT CAISESAGQGSGNTEAFF
TRBJ1-2 TRBD1 TRBV27 few TGTGCCAGCAGTTCCGAACAGGGGGCCCTGTGGGATGGCTACACCTTC CASSSEQGALWDGYTF
TRBJ1-6 TRBD1 TRBV5-1 . TGCGCCAGCAGCTTGGTCAATCAGGGGGCGAATTCACCCCTCCACTTT CASSLVNQGANSPLHF
TRBJ1-1 . TRBV4-2 . TGTGCCAGCAGCCAAGAACTGCCGGTGTCGATTTCGAACACTGAAGCTTTCTTT CASSQELPVSISNTEAFF
TRBJ2-2 . TRBV7-2 . TGTGCCAGCAGCTTAGGACAGACCGGGGAGCTGTTTTTT CASSLGQTGELFF
TRBJ1-5 . TRBV20-1 . TGCAGTGCTGGCCTTCGGGCCTCGCCCCAGCATTTT CSAGLRASPQHF